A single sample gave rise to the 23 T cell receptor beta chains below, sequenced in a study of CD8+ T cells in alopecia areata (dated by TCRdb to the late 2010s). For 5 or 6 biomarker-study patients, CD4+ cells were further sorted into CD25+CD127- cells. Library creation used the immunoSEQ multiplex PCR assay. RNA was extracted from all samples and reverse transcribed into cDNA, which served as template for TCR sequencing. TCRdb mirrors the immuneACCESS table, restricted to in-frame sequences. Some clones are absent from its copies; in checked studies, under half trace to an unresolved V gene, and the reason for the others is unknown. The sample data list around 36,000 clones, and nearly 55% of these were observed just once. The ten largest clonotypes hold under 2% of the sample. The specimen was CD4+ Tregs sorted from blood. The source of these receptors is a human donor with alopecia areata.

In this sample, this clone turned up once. The CDR3 DNA reads as TGTGCCAGCAGACGAGACAGGGGGTTTTACAATGAGCAGTTCTTC. It translates to CASRRDRGFYNEQFF. V and J are TRBV7-2 and TRBJ2-1, with 9 bases fitting TRBD1. The V gene's germline CDR1 is SGHTA and CDR2 FQGNSA. The trim removed 6 bases at V and 4 bases at J, leaving 7 bases unmatched. This CDR3 spans 15 amino acids.

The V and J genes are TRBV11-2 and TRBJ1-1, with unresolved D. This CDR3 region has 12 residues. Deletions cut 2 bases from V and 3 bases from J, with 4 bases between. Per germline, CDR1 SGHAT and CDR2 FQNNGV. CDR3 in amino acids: CASSLRYTEAFF. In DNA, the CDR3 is TGTGCCAGCAGCTTACGGTACACTGAAGCTTTCTTT.

CDR3 region: CASSLATDTQYF. CDR3 DNA sequence: TGCGCCAGCAGCTTGGCCACAGATACGCAGTATTTT. V and J are TRBV5-1 and TRBJ2-3; D unclear. Looked up from germline, CDR1 is SGHRS and CDR2 is YFSETQ. This CDR3 spans 12 amino acids. V lost 0 bases and J 2 bases, leaving 1 base between the germline ends.

The DNA for the CDR3 is TGTGCCAGCAGCTTGGGTAGACGGGAGACCCAGTACTTC. It is translated as CASSLGRRETQYF. The chain uses TRBV5-6 and TRBJ2-5; D unclear. Germline CDR1 reads SGHDT; CDR2 reads YYEEEE. The CDR3 totals 13 residues. The V and J ends lost 0 bases and 5 bases respectively, with 8 bases between them.

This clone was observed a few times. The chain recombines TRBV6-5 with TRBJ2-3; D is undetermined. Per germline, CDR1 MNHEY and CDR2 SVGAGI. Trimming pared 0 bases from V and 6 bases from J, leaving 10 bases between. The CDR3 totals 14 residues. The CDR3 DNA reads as TGTGCCAGCAGTTACTCCAGCCCGCGGGATACGCAGTATTTT. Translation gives CASSYSSPRDTQYF.

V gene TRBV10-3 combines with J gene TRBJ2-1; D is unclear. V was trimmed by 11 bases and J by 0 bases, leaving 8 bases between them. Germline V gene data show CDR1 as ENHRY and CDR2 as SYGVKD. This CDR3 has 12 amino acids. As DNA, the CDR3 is TGTGCCGTTGCGAGCTCCTACAATGAGCAGTTCTTC. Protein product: CAVASSYNEQFF.

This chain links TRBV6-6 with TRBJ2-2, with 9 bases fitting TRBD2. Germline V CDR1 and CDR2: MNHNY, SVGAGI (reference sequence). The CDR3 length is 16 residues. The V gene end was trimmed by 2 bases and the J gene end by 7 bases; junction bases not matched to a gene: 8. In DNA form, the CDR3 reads TGTGCCAGCAGTTACCTAGTAGCGGGAGTGGTCGGGGAGCTGTTTTTT. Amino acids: CASSYLVAGVVGELFF.

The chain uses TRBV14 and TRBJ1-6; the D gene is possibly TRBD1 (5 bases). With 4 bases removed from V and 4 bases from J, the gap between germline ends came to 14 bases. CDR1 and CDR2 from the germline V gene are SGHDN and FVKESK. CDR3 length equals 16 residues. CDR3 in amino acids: CASSPRDPDYNSPLHF. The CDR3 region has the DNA TGTGCCAGCAGCCCCCGGGACCCAGATTATAATTCACCCCTCCACTTT.

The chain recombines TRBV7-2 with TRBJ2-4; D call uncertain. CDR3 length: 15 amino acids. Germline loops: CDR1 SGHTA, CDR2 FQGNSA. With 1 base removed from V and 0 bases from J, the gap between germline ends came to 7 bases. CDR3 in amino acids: CASSLGTLAKNIQYF. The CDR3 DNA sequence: TGTGCCAGCAGCTTAGGGACCCTAGCCAAAAACATTCAGTACTTC.

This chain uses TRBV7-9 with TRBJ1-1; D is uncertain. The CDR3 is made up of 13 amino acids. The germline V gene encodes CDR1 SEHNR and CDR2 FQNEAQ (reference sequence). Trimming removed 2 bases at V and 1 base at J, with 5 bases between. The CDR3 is CASSLIGNTEAFF. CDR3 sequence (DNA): TGTGCCAGCAGCTTAATAGGGAACACTGAAGCTTTCTTT.

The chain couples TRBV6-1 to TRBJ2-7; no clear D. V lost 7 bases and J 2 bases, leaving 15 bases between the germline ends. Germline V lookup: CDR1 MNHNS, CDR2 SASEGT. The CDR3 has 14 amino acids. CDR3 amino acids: CASIRTGATYEQYF. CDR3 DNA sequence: TGTGCCAGCATTAGAACCGGCGCCACCTACGAGCAGTACTTC.

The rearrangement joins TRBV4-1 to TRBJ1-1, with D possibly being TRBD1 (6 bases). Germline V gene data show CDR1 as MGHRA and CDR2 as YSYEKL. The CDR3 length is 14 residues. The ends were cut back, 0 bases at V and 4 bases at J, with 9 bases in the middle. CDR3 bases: TGCGCCAGCAGCCAAGAAGGGGGAATCACTGAAGCTTTCTTT. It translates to CASSQEGGITEAFF.

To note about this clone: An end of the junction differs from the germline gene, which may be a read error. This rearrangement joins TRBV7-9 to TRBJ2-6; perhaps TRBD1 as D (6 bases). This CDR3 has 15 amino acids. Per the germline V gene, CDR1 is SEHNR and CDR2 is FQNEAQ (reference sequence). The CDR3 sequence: CASGPGQPGTNVLTF. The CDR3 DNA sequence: TGTGCCAGCGGCCCCGGACAGCCTGGGACCAACGTCCTGACTTTC.

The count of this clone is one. CDR3 nucleotide sequence: TGTGCCAGTAGTATGGTGGTTACAGATACGCAGTATTTT. This translates into CASSMVVTDTQYF. The chain recombines TRBV19 with TRBJ2-3; D is uncertain. V was shortened by 3 bases and J by 3 bases, with 7 bases between the two germline ends. The germline V gene has CDR1 LNHDA and CDR2 SQIVND (reference sequence). This CDR3 contains 13 residues.

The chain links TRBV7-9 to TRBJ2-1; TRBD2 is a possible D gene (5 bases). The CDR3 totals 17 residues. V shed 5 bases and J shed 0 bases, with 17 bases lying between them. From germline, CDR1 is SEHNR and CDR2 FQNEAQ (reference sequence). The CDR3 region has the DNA TGTGCCAGCAGCCCTGTGGTTCTAGCCTCCTCCTACAATGAGCAGTTCTTC. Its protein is CASSPVVLASSYNEQFF.

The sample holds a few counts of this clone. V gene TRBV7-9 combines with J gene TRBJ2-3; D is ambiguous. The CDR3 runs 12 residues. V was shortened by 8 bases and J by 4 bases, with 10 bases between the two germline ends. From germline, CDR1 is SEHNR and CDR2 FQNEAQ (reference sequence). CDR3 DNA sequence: TGTGCCAGCTCATCCGAGGCAGATACGCAGTATTTT. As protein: CASSSEADTQYF.

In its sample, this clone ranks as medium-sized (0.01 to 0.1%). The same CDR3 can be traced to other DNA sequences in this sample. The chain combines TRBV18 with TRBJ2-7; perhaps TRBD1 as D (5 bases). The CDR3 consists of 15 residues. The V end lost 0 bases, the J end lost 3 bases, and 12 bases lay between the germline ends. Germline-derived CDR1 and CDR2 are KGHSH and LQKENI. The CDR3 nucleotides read TGTGCCAGCTCACCACCGGGCCAGGGTGACTACGAGCAGTACTTC. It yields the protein CASSPPGQGDYEQYF.

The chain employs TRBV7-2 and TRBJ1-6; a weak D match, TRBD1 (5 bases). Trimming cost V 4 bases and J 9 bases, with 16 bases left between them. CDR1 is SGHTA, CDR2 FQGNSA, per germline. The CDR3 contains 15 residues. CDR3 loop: CASSSRRGWVSPLHF. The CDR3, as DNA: TGTGCCAGCAGCTCCCGAAGGGGTTGGGTTTCACCCCTCCACTTT.

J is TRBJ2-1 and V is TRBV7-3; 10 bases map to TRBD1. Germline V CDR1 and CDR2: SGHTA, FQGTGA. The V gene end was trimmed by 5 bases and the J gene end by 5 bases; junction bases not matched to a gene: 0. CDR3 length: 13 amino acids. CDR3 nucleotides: TGTGCCAGCAGCGGGACAGGGGACAATGAGCAGTTCTTC. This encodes CASSGTGDNEQFF.

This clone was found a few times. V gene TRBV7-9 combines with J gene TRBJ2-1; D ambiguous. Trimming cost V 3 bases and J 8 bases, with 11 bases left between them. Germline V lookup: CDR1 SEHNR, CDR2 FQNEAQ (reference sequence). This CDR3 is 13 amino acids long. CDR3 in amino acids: CASSFLNADEQFF. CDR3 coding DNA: TGTGCCAGCAGCTTTCTGAACGCCGATGAGCAGTTCTTC.

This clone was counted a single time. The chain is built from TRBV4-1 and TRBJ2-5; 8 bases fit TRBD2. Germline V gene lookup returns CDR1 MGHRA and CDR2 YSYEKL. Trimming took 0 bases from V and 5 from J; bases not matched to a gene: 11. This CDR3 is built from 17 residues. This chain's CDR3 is CASSQDRVRGAGETQYF. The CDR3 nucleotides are TGCGCCAGCAGCCAAGATCGTGTGCGGGGGGCCGGGGAGACCCAGTACTTC.

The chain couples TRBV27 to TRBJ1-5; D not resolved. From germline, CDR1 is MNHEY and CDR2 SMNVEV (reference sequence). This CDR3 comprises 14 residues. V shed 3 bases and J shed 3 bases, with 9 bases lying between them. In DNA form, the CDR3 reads TGTGCCAGCAGTTTTATGGGCTACAATCAGCCCCAGCATTTT. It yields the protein CASSFMGYNQPQHF.

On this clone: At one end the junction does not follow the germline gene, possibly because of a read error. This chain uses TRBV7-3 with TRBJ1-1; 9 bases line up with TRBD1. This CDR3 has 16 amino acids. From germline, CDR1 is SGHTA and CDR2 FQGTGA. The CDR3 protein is CASSLKGQGLNTEAFF. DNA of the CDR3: TGTGCCAGCAGTTTAAAGGGACAGGGATTGAACACTGAAGCTTTCTTT.